The 22 T cell receptor beta chains presented below share a single source sample, sequenced in a study of T-cell memory formation after mild COVID-19. MiXCR, run by TCRdb on the 5' RACE reads, gives a single entry per CDR3 protein. Seen here are about 430,000 distinct CDR3 sequences, around 17% observed once, and the top ten hold approximately 21%. The sample was PBMCs or a T cell subset sorted from them (not recorded which). These receptors came from a man in his late teens or twenties who had mild COVID-19 (a few samples of this study predate the infection). Cell type and time point are not known.

This clonotype was observed a few times. The chain employs TRBV29-1 and TRBJ2-3; TRBD1 is a possible D gene (6 bases). Between the trimmed V and J ends, which lost 7 bases and 0 bases, there was a span of 11 bases. This CDR3 region has 13 residues. CDR1 is SQVTM and CDR2 is ANQGSEA in the germline V gene. The CDR3 loop reads CSAQDSSTDTQYF. The CDR3 nucleotides are TGCAGCGCCCAGGACAGTAGCACAGATACGCAGTATTTT.

This sequence joins TRBV18 and TRBJ2-3, with TRBD2 identical over 9 bases. The CDR3 sequence is 16 residues long. Per the germline V gene, CDR1 is KGHSH and CDR2 is LQKENI. V trimming: 3 bases; J trimming: 0 bases; junction bases outside the gene matches: 4. CDR3 sequence: CASSPQAGGSTDTQYF. The CDR3 coding sequence is TGTGCCAGCTCACCTCAAGCGGGGGGCAGCACAGATACGCAGTATTTT.

This clonotype was found many times. The chain combines TRBV12-3 or TRBV12-4 with TRBJ1-3, with D perhaps matching TRBD1 (5 bases). V gave up 4 bases and J gave up 7 bases, with 11 bases separating them. CDR3 length: 13 residues. CDR3 residues: CASSSQGGNTIYF. DNA for the CDR3: TGTGCCAGCAGTTCCCAGGGAGGTAACACCATATATTTT.

This clonotype was seen more than once but under ten times. The CDR3: CASSSFPTGGRYQETQYF. The CDR3 DNA is TGTGCCAGCAGTTCATTTCCGACAGGGGGCCGGTACCAAGAGACCCAGTACTTC. The rearrangement links TRBV27 to TRBJ2-5; 10 positions agree with TRBD1. The junction had 11 bases not matched to a gene; V was cut back by 4 bases and J by 0 bases. The CDR3 sequence is 18 residues long. The V gene's germline CDR1 is MNHEY and CDR2 SMNVEV (reference sequence).

There are a few counts of this clonotype. The chain has TRBV7-9 and TRBJ2-2, with TRBD2 identical over 7 bases. This CDR3 contains 16 residues. Germline V gene sequence: CDR1 SEHNR, CDR2 FQNEAQ (reference sequence). After removal of 8 bases from V and 1 base from J, the junction contained 10 bases not matched to a gene. The CDR3 is CASRDRVAGNTGELFF. The CDR3 DNA follows: TGTGCCAGCCGCGATCGGGTAGCGGGGAACACCGGGGAGCTGTTTTTT.

Many counts were recorded for this clonotype. V usage is TRBV4-2 and J usage is TRBJ1-5; tentatively, D is TRBD1 (5 bases). CDR3 length: 16 residues. In germline, CDR1 is LGHNA, CDR2 YNFKEQ. Trimming shortened V by 4 bases and J by 6 bases, and 19 bases separated the two germline ends. This CDR3 reads CASSLAFQGSGQPQHF. CDR3 DNA sequence: TGTGCCAGCAGCCTGGCTTTCCAGGGATCAGGTCAGCCCCAGCATTTT.

This clonotype showed up many times. The CDR3 protein is CASSELAGGTDTQYF. The CDR3 DNA sequence: TGTGCCAGCAGTGAATTAGCGGGGGGCACAGATACGCAGTATTTT. The chain combines TRBV25-1 with TRBJ2-3, with 9 bases lining up with TRBD2. Germline V gene sequence: CDR1 MGHDK, CDR2 SYGVNS. The CDR3 extends over 15 amino acids. V was pared by 1 base and J by 1 base, with 0 bases of the junction left unmatched.

The chain joins TRBV11-2 to TRBJ1-5; D gene ambiguous. V was clipped by 4 bases and J by 9 bases, with 13 bases between them. The CDR3 is 13 residues long. Germline CDR1 reads SGHAT; CDR2 reads FQNNGV. CDR3 in amino acids: CASSSSDLRPQHF. Written as DNA, the CDR3 is TGTGCCAGCAGCTCCAGCGACCTGCGGCCCCAGCATTTT.

The chain combines TRBV28 with TRBJ2-7; D is ambiguous. The V and J ends lost 5 bases and 2 bases respectively, with 7 bases between them. Germline CDR1 and CDR2: MDHEN and SYDVKM. The CDR3 consists of 12 residues. CDR3 sequence: CASSSFTYEQYV. CDR3 in DNA: TGTGCCAGCAGTAGCTTCACCTACGAGCAGTACGTC.

This clonotype was recorded a few times. The chain joins TRBV20-1 to TRBJ2-1; 9 nucleotides align to TRBD1. The germline CDR1 and CDR2 sequences are DFQATT and SNEGSKA (reference sequence). J gave up 9 bases and V 6 bases, and 18 bases lay outside the gene matches. The CDR3 sequence is 16 residues long. The CDR3 loop reads CSAHRDRVWDHCEQFF. The CDR3 bases are TGCAGTGCACACCGGGACAGGGTTTGGGACCACTGTGAGCAGTTCTTC.

This clonotype was counted a few times. The DNA of the CDR3 is TGTGCCAGCAGTCCGATGGGACTAGCGGGGAGTTACGAGCAGTACGTC. As protein: CASSPMGLAGSYEQYV. V gene TRBV28 combines with J gene TRBJ2-7; 13 bases align to TRBD2. Per germline, CDR1 MDHEN and CDR2 SYDVKM. After removal of 5 bases from V and 4 bases from J, the junction contained 8 bases not matched to a gene. CDR3 length: 16 residues.

V is TRBV11-2 and J is TRBJ2-5, with unresolved D. Germline CDR1 is SGHAT and CDR2 is FQNNGV. V lost 0 bases to trimming and J lost 4 bases, with 15 bases between them. The CDR3 consists of 16 residues. Written as DNA, the CDR3 is TGTGCCAGCAGCTTAGACTCTGGGTATTCGGCAGAGACCCAGTACTTC. This gives the protein CASSLDSGYSAETQYF.

The rearrangement joins TRBV10-2 to TRBJ2-7; TRBD1 agrees at 7 bases. The CDR3 is 15 amino acids. Germline V gene lookup returns CDR1 WSHSY and CDR2 SAAADI. V shed 3 bases and J 5 bases; nucleotides not matched to a gene: 10. The CDR3 here is CASSDYRGVWHEQYF. The CDR3 coding sequence is TGCGCCAGCAGTGATTACAGGGGTGTCTGGCACGAGCAGTACTTC.

The rearrangement uses TRBV7-8 and TRBJ1-1; D is unclear. The CDR3 is made up of 14 amino acids. Trimming took 4 bases from V and 1 from J, leaving 10 bases between them. Germline loops: CDR1 SGHVS, CDR2 FQNEAQ. The CDR3 region has the DNA TGTGCCAGCAGCTGGGAGGAGGGGAACACTGAAGCTTTCTTT. Amino acids: CASSWEEGNTEAFF.

The gene calls are TRBV20-1 and TRBJ2-3, with D perhaps TRBD2 (6 bases). V lost 1 base and J 7 bases, leaving 12 bases between the germline ends. CDR1 is DFQATT, CDR2 SNEGSKA, per germline (reference sequence). The CDR3 sequence is 13 residues long. This chain's CDR3 is CSARVPGAHTQYF. The CDR3 coding sequence is TGCAGTGCTAGAGTCCCGGGAGCCCATACGCAGTATTTT.

This clonotype was seen only a few times. The chain couples TRBV6-1 to TRBJ2-5; the D gene is possibly TRBD1 (5 bases). Trimming pared 2 bases from V and 5 bases from J, leaving 12 bases between. Germline loops: CDR1 MNHNS, CDR2 SASEGT. The CDR3 covers 14 residues. This chain's CDR3 is CASSEKGPSETQYF. The CDR3 bases are TGTGCCAGCAGTGAAAAGGGGCCGAGCGAGACCCAGTACTTC.

The gene calls are TRBV6-2 or TRBV6-3 and TRBJ2-7, with D uncertain. The V gene's germline CDR1 is MNHEY and CDR2 SVGEGT. This CDR3 region has 16 residues. Trimming pared 6 bases from V and 0 bases from J, leaving 18 bases between. The CDR3 region has the DNA TGTGCCAGCAGAACAAATACTTATGGAAACTCCTACGAGCAGTACGTC. The encoded protein is CASRTNTYGNSYEQYV.

The chain carries TRBV6-2 or TRBV6-3 and TRBJ2-2; D unclear. The CDR3 sequence is 15 residues long. Germline assignment: CDR1 MNHEY and CDR2 SVGEGT. Trimming removed 5 bases at V and 2 bases at J, with 12 bases between. The CDR3 loop is CASSPLQENTGELFF. The CDR3 DNA reads TGTGCCAGCAGTCCCCTCCAGGAAAACACCGGGGAGCTGTTTTTT.

The V call is TRBV19, the J call TRBJ1-1, with D maybe TRBD1 (6 bases). Germline CDR1 LNHDA, CDR2 SQIVND (reference sequence). The CDR3 runs to 15 residues. Trimming took 1 base from V and 5 from J, leaving 14 bases between them. The CDR3 coding sequence is TGTGCCAGTAGTATAGGGGCGGGGGCCCGAACTGAAGCTTTCTTT. It specifies CASSIGAGARTEAFF.

Only a few counts were recorded for this clonotype. This chain joins TRBV10-3 and TRBJ2-3; TRBD1 matches at 9 bases. Germline CDR1 reads ENHRY; CDR2 reads SYGVKD. This CDR3 region has 14 residues. The V and J ends lost 6 bases and 5 bases, in that order; junction bases with no gene match: 6. The CDR3 DNA reads TGTGCCATCAGATCACAGGGGGCAGGAGATACGCAGTATTTT. This sequence encodes CAIRSQGAGDTQYF.

This clonotype was picked up a small number of times. Written as DNA, the CDR3 is TGTGCCAGCAGCTCAGAAGCGGGGGGACTTCGAGAGACCCAGTACTTC. It translates to CASSSEAGGLRETQYF. The chain uses TRBV11-2 and TRBJ2-5, with 9 bases that match TRBD2. The CDR3 totals 16 residues. Germline lookup yields CDR1 SGHAT and CDR2 FQNNGV. The V segment lost 4 bases and the J segment 4 bases; nucleotides outside the gene matches: 10.

Written as DNA, the CDR3 is TGTGCCAGCAGCTTATCAGGGCTGCCCCAGCATTTT. Protein: CASSLSGLPQHF. V and J are TRBV7-2 and TRBJ1-5; TRBD1 might be the D (5 bases). The CDR3 has 12 residues. Germline CDR1 reads SGHTA; CDR2 reads FQGNSA. Deletions cut 2 bases from V and 9 bases from J, with 8 bases between.